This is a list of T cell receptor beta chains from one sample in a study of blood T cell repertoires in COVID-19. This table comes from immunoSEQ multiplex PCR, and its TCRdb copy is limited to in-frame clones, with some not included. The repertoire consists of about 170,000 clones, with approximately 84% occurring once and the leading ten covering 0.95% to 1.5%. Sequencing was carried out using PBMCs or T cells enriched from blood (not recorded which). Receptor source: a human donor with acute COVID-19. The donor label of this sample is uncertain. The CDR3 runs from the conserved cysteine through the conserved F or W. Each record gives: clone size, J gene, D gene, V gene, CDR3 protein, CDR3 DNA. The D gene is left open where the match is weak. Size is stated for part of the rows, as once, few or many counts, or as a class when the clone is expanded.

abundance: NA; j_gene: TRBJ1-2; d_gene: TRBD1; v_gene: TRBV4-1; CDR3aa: CASSHSGTVRPGYTF; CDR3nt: TGCGCCAGCAGCCACTCCGGGACAGTGCGTCCTGGCTACACCTTC
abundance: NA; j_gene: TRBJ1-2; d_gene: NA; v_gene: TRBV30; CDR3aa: CAWSALYGYTF; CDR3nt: TGTGCCTGGAGTGCACTGTATGGCTACACCTTC
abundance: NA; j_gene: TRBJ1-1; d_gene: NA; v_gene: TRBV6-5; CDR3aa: CASKPGLARTEAFF; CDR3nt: TGTGCCAGCAAACCGGGGTTGGCCAGGACGGAAGCTTTCTTT
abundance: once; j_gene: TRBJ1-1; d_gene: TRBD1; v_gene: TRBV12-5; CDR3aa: CASGLVGQGAEAFF; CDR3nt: TGTGCTAGTGGTTTGGTAGGACAGGGTGCTGAAGCTTTCTTT
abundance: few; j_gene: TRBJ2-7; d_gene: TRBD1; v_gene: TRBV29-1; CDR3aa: CSVVQGIYGYEQYF; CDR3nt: TGCAGCGTTGTACAGGGGATTTATGGCTACGAGCAGTACTTC
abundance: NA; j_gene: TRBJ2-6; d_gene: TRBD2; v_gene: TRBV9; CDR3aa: CASSVELAGSGANVLTF; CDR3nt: TGTGCCAGCAGCGTAGAACTAGCGGGGTCTGGGGCCAACGTCCTGACTTTC
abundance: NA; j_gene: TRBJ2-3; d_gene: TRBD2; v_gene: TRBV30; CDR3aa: CAWSETSGAYDTQYF; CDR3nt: TGTGCCTGGAGTGAGACTAGCGGGGCCTATGATACGCAGTATTTT
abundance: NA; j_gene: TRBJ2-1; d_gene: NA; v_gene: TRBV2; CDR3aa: CASRRDLYSYNEQFF; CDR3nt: TGTGCCAGCAGACGGGACTTATATTCCTACAATGAGCAGTTCTTC
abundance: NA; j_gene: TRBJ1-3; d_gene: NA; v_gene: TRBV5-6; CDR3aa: CASSLGGGTSGNTIYF; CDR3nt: TGTGCCAGCAGCTTGGGAGGAGGGACCTCTGGAAACACCATATATTTT
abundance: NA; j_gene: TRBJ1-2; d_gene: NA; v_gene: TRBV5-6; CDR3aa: CASSRGRGGNYGYTF; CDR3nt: TGTGCCAGCAGCAGGGGACGGGGAGGGAACTATGGCTACACCTTC
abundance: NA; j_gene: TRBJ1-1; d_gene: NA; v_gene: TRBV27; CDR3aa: CASRKGVTEAFF; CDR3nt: TGTGCCAGCAGAAAGGGGGTCACTGAAGCTTTCTTT
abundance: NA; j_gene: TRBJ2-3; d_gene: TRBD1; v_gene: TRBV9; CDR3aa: CASSVASWGQRVATQYF; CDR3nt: TGTGCCAGCAGCGTAGCCTCCTGGGGACAGAGAGTGGCTACGCAGTATTTT
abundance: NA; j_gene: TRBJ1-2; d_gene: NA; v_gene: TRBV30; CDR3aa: CAWVEAALNYGYTF; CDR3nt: TGTGCCTGGGTCGAGGCGGCTCTTAACTATGGCTACACCTTC
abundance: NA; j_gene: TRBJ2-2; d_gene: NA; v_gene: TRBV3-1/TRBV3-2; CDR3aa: CASSPPGDGELFF; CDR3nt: TGTGCCAGCAGCCCCCCCGGGGACGGGGAGCTGTTTTTT
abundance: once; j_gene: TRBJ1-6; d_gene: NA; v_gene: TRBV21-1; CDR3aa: CASSKDTISYNSPLHF; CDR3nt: TGTGCCAGCAGCAAAGACACAATCTCCTATAATTCACCCCTCCACTTT
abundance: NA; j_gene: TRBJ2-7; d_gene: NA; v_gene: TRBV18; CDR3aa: CASSPRQVSYEQYF; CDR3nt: TGTGCCAGCTCACCACGGCAGGTCTCATACGAGCAGTACTTC
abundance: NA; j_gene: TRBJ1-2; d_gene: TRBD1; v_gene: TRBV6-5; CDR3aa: CASSDRDGYTF; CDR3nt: TGTGCCAGCAGCGACAGGGATGGCTACACCTTC
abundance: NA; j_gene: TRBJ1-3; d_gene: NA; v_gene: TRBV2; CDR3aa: CASRTGAPGNTIYF; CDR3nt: TGTGCCAGCCGAACTGGGGCCCCGGGAAACACCATATATTTT
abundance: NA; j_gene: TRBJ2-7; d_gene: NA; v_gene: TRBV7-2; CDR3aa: CASSLGPQGPYEQYF; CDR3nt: TGTGCCAGCAGCTTAGGCCCGCAGGGTCCGTACGAGCAGTACTTC
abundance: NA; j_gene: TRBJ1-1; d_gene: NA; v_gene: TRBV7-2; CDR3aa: CASSLGRGQNTEAFF; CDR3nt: TGTGCCAGCAGCCTTGGGAGAGGTCAGAACACTGAAGCTTTCTTT
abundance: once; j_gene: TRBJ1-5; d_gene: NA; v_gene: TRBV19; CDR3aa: CASSIGTQNQPQHF; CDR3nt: TGTGCCAGTAGTATAGGGACTCAAAATCAGCCCCAGCATTTT
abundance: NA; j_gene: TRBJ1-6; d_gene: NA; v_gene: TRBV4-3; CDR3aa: CASSQDRLRNSPLHF; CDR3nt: TGCGCCAGCAGCCAAGATAGATTGAGGAATTCACCCCTCCACTTT
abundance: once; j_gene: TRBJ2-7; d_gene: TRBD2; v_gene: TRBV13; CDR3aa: CASSLRVGGGAREQYF; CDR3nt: TGTGCCAGCAGCTTAAGGGTTGGCGGGGGGGCGAGGGAGCAGTACTTC
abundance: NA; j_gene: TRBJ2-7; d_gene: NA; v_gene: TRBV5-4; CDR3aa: CASSFRGHYEQYF; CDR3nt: TGTGCCAGCAGCTTCCGGGGTCACTACGAGCAGTACTTC
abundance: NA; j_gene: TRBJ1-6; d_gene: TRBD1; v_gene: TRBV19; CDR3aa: CASSLPQGAGSYNSPLHF; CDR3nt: TGTGCCAGTAGTCTTCCCCAGGGGGCTGGCTCCTATAATTCACCCCTCCACTTT
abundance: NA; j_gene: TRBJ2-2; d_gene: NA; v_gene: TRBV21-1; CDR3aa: CASSKMSIRQVGTGELFF; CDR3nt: TGTGCCAGCAGCAAAATGTCGATAAGACAGGTAGGCACCGGGGAGCTGTTTTTT
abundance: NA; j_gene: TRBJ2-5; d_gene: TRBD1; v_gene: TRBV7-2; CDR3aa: CASSADRGQETQYF; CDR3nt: TGTGCCAGCAGCGCGGACAGGGGGCAGGAGACCCAGTACTTC
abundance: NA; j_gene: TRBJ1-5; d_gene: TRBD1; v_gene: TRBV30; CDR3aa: CAWTQTGLNQPQHF; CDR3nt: TGTGCCTGGACCCAGACAGGGCTAAATCAGCCCCAGCATTTT
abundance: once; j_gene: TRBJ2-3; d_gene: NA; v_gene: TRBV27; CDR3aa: CASSLSAAEADTQYF; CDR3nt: TGTGCCAGCAGTTTATCGGCGGCGGAGGCAGATACGCAGTATTTT
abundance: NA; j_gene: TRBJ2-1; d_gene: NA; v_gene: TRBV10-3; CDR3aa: CAISEFGSGYNEQFF; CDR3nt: TGTGCCATCAGTGAGTTTGGTAGCGGCTACAATGAGCAGTTCTTC
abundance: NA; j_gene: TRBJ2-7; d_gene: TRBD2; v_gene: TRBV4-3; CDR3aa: CASRQASGGSYEQYF; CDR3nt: TGCGCCAGCAGACAAGCTAGCGGGGGATCCTACGAGCAGTACTTC
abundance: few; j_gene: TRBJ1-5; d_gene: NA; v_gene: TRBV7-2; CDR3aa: CASSLGSQGNQPQHF; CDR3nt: TGTGCCAGCAGCTTAGGTAGCCAGGGGAACCAGCCCCAGCATTTT
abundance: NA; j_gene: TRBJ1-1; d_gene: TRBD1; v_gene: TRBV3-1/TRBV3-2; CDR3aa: CASSQGLGQDLEAFF; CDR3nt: TGTGCCAGCAGCCAAGGCCTGGGACAGGACCTTGAAGCTTTCTTT
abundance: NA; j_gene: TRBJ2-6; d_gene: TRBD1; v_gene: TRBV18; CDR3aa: CASSIGGPRANVLTF; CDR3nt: TGTGCCAGCTCAATAGGGGGCCCTCGGGCCAACGTCCTGACTTTC
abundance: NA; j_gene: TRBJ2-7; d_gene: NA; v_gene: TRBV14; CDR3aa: CASSQVRHEQYF; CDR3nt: TGTGCCAGCAGCCAAGTGCGCCACGAGCAGTACTTC
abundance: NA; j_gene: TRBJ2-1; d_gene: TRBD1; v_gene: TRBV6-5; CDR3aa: CASSPGTGALVWLF; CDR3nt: TGTGCCAGCAGTCCCGGGACAGGGGCTCTCGTATGGCTCTTC
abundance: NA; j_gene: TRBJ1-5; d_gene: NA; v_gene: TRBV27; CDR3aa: CASSSSPRGGKKPQHF; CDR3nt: TGTGCCAGCAGTTCCTCGCCTAGGGGGGGGAAGAAGCCCCAGCATTTT
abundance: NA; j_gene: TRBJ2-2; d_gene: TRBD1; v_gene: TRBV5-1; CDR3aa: CASSKGQVPGELFF; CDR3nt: TGCGCCAGCAGCAAGGGACAGGTCCCCGGGGAGCTGTTTTTT
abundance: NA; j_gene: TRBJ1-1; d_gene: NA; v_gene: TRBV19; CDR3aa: CASSMTDFEAFF; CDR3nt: TGTGCCAGTAGTATGACAGACTTCGAAGCTTTCTTT
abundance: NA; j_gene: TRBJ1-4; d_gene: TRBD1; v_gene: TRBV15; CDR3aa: CATSPGQGEKLFF; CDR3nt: TGTGCCACCAGCCCGGGACAGGGGGAAAAACTGTTTTTT
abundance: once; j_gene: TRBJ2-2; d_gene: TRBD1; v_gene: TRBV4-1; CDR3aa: CASSQLRDRVAGELFF; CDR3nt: TGCGCCAGCAGCCAGCTCCGAGACAGGGTGGCCGGGGAGCTGTTTTTT
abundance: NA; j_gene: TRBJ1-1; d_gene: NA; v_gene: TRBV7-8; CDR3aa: CASSLRSSLDTEAFF; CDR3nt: TGTGCCAGCAGCTTAAGGAGTTCTTTGGACACTGAAGCTTTCTTT
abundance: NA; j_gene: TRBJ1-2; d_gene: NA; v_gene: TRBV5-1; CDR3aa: CASSSEQDGYTF; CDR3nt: TGCGCCAGCAGCTCAGAACAGGATGGCTACACCTTC
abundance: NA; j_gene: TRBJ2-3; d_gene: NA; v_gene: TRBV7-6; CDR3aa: CASSLGTGPLVDTQYF; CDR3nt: TGTGCCAGCAGCTTAGGTACAGGGCCCCTTGTGGATACGCAGTATTTT
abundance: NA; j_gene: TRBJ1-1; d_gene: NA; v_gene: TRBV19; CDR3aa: CASSIDVRTEAFF; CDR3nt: TGTGCCAGTAGTATAGACGTCCGCACTGAAGCTTTCTTT
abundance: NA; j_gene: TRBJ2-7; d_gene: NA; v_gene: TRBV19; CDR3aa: CASSKGQEQYF; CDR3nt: TGTGCCAGTAGTAAAGGACAAGAGCAGTACTTC
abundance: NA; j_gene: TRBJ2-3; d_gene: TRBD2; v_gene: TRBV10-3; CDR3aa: CAISESQTSPDTQYF; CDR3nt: TGTGCCATCAGTGAGTCCCAGACTAGCCCGGATACGCAGTATTTT
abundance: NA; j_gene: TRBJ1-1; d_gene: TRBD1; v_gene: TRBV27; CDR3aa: CASAYRGVTEAFF; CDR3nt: TGTGCCAGCGCTTACAGGGGAGTCACTGAAGCTTTCTTT
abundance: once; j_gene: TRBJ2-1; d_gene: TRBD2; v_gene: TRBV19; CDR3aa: CASTSGGYTNEQFF; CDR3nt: TGTGCCAGTACTAGCGGGGGGTATACAAATGAGCAGTTCTTC
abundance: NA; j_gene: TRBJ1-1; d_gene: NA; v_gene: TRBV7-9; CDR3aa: CASSLVQANTEAFF; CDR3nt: TGTGCCAGCAGCTTGGTACAGGCGAACACTGAAGCTTTCTTT
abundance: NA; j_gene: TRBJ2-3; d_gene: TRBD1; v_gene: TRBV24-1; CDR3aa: CATSAPRDRKRVTDTQYF; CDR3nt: TGTGCCACCAGTGCCCCCCGGGACAGAAAAAGGGTCACAGATACGCAGTATTTT
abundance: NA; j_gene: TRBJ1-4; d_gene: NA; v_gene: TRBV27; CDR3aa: CASSLLGQGSEKLFF; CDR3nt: TGTGCCAGCAGTTTATTAGGTCAGGGTAGTGAAAAACTGTTTTTT
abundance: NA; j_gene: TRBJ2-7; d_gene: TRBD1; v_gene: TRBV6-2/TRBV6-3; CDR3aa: CASSLIQGKGYEQYF; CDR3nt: TGTGCCAGCAGTCTTATACAGGGGAAAGGCTACGAGCAGTACTTC
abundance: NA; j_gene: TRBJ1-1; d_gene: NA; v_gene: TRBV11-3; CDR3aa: CASSPTDRNTEAFF; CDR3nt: TGTGCCAGCAGCCCAACGGACAGGAACACTGAAGCTTTCTTT